A selection of T cell receptor beta chains follows, all from one sample in a study of lymphopenia after photon versus proton radiotherapy. Only in-frame clones appear in the TCRdb table, and some are missing; sequencing was by immunoSEQ multiplex PCR. The sample has about 160,000 clones, roughly nine tenths seen once; the top ten hold 4% to 5%. The specimen was peripheral blood, collected from a patient treated with photon-based radiotherapy. Every receptor here comes from a man between 45 and 60 years old with gastric cancer. Each CDR3 is given with its conserved first and last residue. Each record gives: J gene, V gene, clone size, D gene, CDR3 length, CDR3 protein, CDR3 DNA. A D gene is named only where the DNA matches it firmly. Clone size appears in some rows only: once, few, many, or a class for an expanded clone.

TRBJ1-1 TRBV18 - - 14 CASSPSGMNTEAFF TGTGCCAGCTCACCTTCAGGGATGAACACTGAAGCTTTCTTT
TRBJ1-4 TRBV7-8 - TRBD1 17 CASSLPSGGQSNEKLFF TGTGCCAGCAGCTTACCCTCGGGGGGACAGTCTAATGAAAAACTGTTTTTT
TRBJ2-5 TRBV28 - - 11 CASSFRGTQYF TGTGCCAGCAGTTTTAGGGGGACCCAGTACTTC
TRBJ2-2 TRBV29-1 - TRBD1 12 CSVADRDGELFF TGCAGCGTTGCGGACAGGGACGGGGAGCTGTTTTTT
TRBJ1-1 TRBV11-2 - TRBD1 16 CASSLAGTAINTEAFF TGTGCCAGCAGCTTAGCCGGGACAGCGATTAACACTGAAGCTTTCTTT
TRBJ1-3 TRBV4-1 - - 14 CASSQDLAPNTIYF TGCGCCAGCAGCCAAGATCTTGCGCCGAACACCATATATTTT
TRBJ2-7 TRBV11-2 - - 14 CASTPQAGTYEQYF TGTGCCAGCACCCCCCAGGCGGGGACCTACGAGCAGTACTTC
TRBJ2-1 TRBV29-1 - TRBD2 14 CSVDPSGRASEQFF TGCAGCGTTGACCCAAGCGGGAGGGCGAGTGAGCAGTTCTTC
TRBJ2-6 TRBV7-3 - - 15 CASSRTALGANVLTF TGTGCCAGCAGCCGAACAGCGCTTGGGGCCAACGTCCTGACTTTC
TRBJ1-4 TRBV5-1 once - 14 CASSTDTTNEKLFF TGCGCCAGCAGCACAGACACGACTAATGAAAAACTGTTTTTT
TRBJ1-5 TRBV30 - TRBD1 15 CAWSRDRDSNQPQHF TGTGCCTGGAGTCGGGACAGGGACAGCAATCAGCCCCAGCATTTT
TRBJ1-5 TRBV19 - - 15 CASSPQGTGDQPQHF TGTGCCAGTAGTCCCCAAGGAACAGGTGATCAGCCCCAGCATTTT